The 24 T cell receptor beta chains below were found in one sample sequenced in a study of T cells in localized non-small cell lung cancer. Using immunoSEQ multiplex PCR, the repertoire was profiled, and TCRdb retains in-frame clones only, with some absent. The table shows under 45,000 clones, with approximately 83% occurring only once. The sample was PBMCs, taken before any cancer treatment. All receptors come from a man aged 40 to 75 with stage II lung adenocarcinoma.

This clone was seen only a few times. The chain employs TRBV7-8 and TRBJ1-2; 7 bases agree with TRBD1. CDR1 SGHVS and CDR2 FQNEAQ come from the germline V gene. The V segment lost 7 bases and the J segment 4 bases; nucleotides outside the gene matches: 6. The CDR3 loop spans 13 amino acids. The CDR3 sequence is CASTRGTAYGYTF. The CDR3 DNA reads as TGTGCCAGCACCCGAGGGACAGCCTATGGCTACACCTTC. Variable domain in full (rest from reference TRBV7-8 and TRBJ1-2): GAGVSQSPRYKVAKRGQDVALRCDPISGHVSLFWYQQALGQGPEFLTYFQNEAQLDKSGLPSDRFFAERPEGSVSTLKIQRTQQEDSAVYLCASTRGTAYGYTFGSGTRLTVV.

V is TRBV5-4 and J is TRBJ2-7; TRBD1 might be the D (5 bases). V was shortened by 1 base and J by 5 bases, with 13 bases between the two germline ends. This CDR3 is built from 14 residues. The V gene's germline CDR1 is SGHNT and CDR2 YYREEE (reference sequence). The CDR3 is CASSLWAAGNEQYF. In DNA, the CDR3 is TGTGCCAGCAGCTTGTGGGCAGCAGGGAACGAGCAGTACTTC.

The chain links TRBV6-1 to TRBJ1-5, with TRBD1 identical over 9 bases. CDR3 length equals 14 residues. The ends lost 4 bases at V and 5 bases at J; junction bases unmatched: 3. CDR1 is MNHNS, CDR2 SASEGT, per germline. CDR3 DNA: TGTGCCAGCAGTGGGGACAGGGCGTATCAGCCCCAGCATTTT. It yields the protein CASSGDRAYQPQHF.

The chain uses TRBV7-2 and TRBJ2-3; D is perhaps TRBD2 (6 bases). Trimming cost V 1 base and J 8 bases, with 10 bases left between them. CDR3 length: 13 amino acids. The germline V gene has CDR1 SGHTA and CDR2 FQGNSA. This CDR3 reads CASSLDEGGTQYF. For the CDR3, the DNA is TGTGCCAGCAGCTTAGATGAGGGAGGTACGCAGTATTTT.

The gene calls are TRBV30 and TRBJ1-5; TRBD1 might be the D (5 bases). Trimming cost V 1 base and J 7 bases, with 11 bases left between them. CDR1 and CDR2 (germline): GTSNPN, SVGIG (reference sequence). The CDR3 runs 13 residues. Here the CDR3 reads CAWSGGDGQPQHF. CDR3 coding DNA: TGTGCCTGGAGTGGGGGGGACGGACAGCCCCAGCATTTT.

This clone was seen a few times. The rearrangement links TRBV7-9 to TRBJ2-6, with unresolved D. Germline assignment: CDR1 SEHNR and CDR2 FQNEAQ (reference sequence). Trimming took off 5 bases at V and 0 bases at J, with 8 bases between the two ends. The length of the CDR3 is 15 residues. Here the CDR3 reads CASSPSGSGANVLTF. The CDR3 nucleotides read TGTGCCAGCAGCCCGTCTGGCTCTGGGGCCAACGTCCTGACTTTC.

This clone has just one count. This chain links TRBV5-4 with TRBJ2-7; D possibly corresponds to TRBD2 (5 bases). V gave up 0 bases and J gave up 6 bases, with 13 bases separating them. The CDR3 extends over 14 amino acids. Germline CDR1 is SGHNT and CDR2 is YYREEE (reference sequence). The CDR3: CASSLDGLAGEQYF. The CDR3 nucleotides read TGTGCCAGCAGCTTGGACGGACTGGCGGGCGAGCAGTACTTC.

The chain is built from TRBV7-7 and TRBJ2-1; D is tentatively TRBD1 or TRBD2 (5 bases each). V was pared by 2 bases and J by 10 bases, with 12 bases between. Germline CDR1 reads SSHAT; CDR2 reads FNYEAQ (reference sequence). The CDR3 is 13 amino acids. The CDR3 loop is CASSLWRWGEQFF. The CDR3 nucleotides are TGTGCCAGCAGCTTATGGCGGTGGGGGGAGCAGTTCTTC.

This rearrangement joins TRBV11-2 to TRBJ2-2; no clear D. The CDR3 has 11 residues. V was pared by 1 base and J by 8 bases, with 2 bases between. Germline V gene sequence: CDR1 SGHAT, CDR2 FQNNGV. CDR3 loop: CASSLVGELFF. CDR3 coding DNA: TGTGCCAGCAGCTTAGTGGGGGAGCTGTTTTTT.

V and J are TRBV13 and TRBJ1-5, with TRBD1 as a possible D gene (5 bases). Germline V CDR1 and CDR2: PRHDT, FYEKMQ (reference sequence). Trimming shortened V by 0 bases and J by 4 bases, and 7 bases separated the two germline ends. The CDR3 loop spans 14 amino acids. CDR3: CASSLGRGNQPQHF. Written as DNA, the CDR3 is TGTGCCAGCAGCTTAGGGCGGGGGAATCAGCCCCAGCATTTT. Based on the CDR3 plus reference TRBV13 and TRBJ1-5, the full variable domain is AAGVIQSPRHLIKEKRETATLKCYPIPRHDTVYWYQQGPGQDPQFLISFYEKMQSDKGSIPDRFSAQQFSDYHSELNMSSLELGDSALYFCASSLGRGNQPQHFGDGTRLSIL.

The chain is built from TRBV7-9 and TRBJ1-1; the D is unclear. The CDR3 has 13 amino acids. The germline V gene has CDR1 SEHNR and CDR2 FQNEAQ (reference sequence). V was trimmed by 5 bases and J by 3 bases, leaving 10 bases between them. CDR3 residues: CASSTLKDTEAFF. In DNA form, the CDR3 reads TGTGCCAGCAGCACTTTGAAAGACACTGAAGCTTTCTTT.

This chain uses TRBV2 with TRBJ1-5; tentatively, D is TRBD1 (5 bases). Germline V gives CDR1 SNHLY, CDR2 FYNNEI. V shed 6 bases and J shed 2 bases, with 8 bases lying between them. CDR3 size: 13 residues. Written as DNA, the CDR3 is TGTGCCAGCAGGGGGGACGGCAATCAGCCCCAGCATTTT. It yields the protein CASRGDGNQPQHF.

CDR3 region: CASSLAQGLGYEQYF. In DNA, the CDR3 is TGTGCCAGCAGCTTGGCTCAGGGATTAGGGTACGAGCAGTACTTC. This chain connects TRBV5-6 to TRBJ2-7, with TRBD1 as a possible D gene (5 bases). CDR1 SGHDT and CDR2 YYEEEE come from the germline V gene. The CDR3 is 15 residues long. The V gene lost 0 bases and the J gene lost 4 bases, with 14 bases spanning the gap.

The rearrangement links TRBV14 to TRBJ2-1; 11 bases agree with TRBD2. The CDR3 consists of 14 residues. J lost 9 bases, V lost 4 bases, and 5 bases had no gene match. Germline values: CDR1 SGHDN, CDR2 FVKESK. The DNA for the CDR3 is TGTGCCAGCAGCCTCCTAGCGGGAGGCATTGAGCAGTTCTTC. It is translated as CASSLLAGGIEQFF.

This clone appeared a few times. This chain joins TRBV19 and TRBJ2-2; perhaps TRBD1 as D (6 bases). V dropped 5 bases and J dropped 5 bases, with 21 bases sitting between them. CDR3 length: 17 amino acids. The germline V gene has CDR1 LNHDA and CDR2 SQIVND (reference sequence). The CDR3 here is CASSRDLTGSQTGELFF. In DNA form, the CDR3 reads TGTGCCAGTAGTCGAGATTTAACAGGGTCCCAAACCGGGGAGCTGTTTTTT.

J is TRBJ2-1 and V is TRBV9; D is uncertain. Looked up from germline, CDR1 is SGDLS and CDR2 is YYNGEE. The CDR3 is 14 amino acids. Deletions cut 0 bases from V and 2 bases from J, with 6 bases between. Here the CDR3 DNA reads TGTGCCAGCAGCGTAGGTGCAACCTACAATGAGCAGTTCTTC. It codes for CASSVGATYNEQFF.

This clone was seen once. V gene TRBV27 combines with J gene TRBJ2-1; no clear D gene. Trimming cost V 10 bases and J 7 bases, with 11 bases left between them. This CDR3 is 11 amino acids long. In germline, CDR1 is MNHEY, CDR2 SMNVEV (reference sequence). This CDR3 reads CATSDGNEQFF. As DNA, the CDR3 is TGTGCCACATCAGACGGGAATGAGCAGTTCTTC.

V usage is TRBV5-6 and J usage is TRBJ2-6; 7 bases align to TRBD1. With V trimmed by 1 base and J by 1 base, 5 bases remained unmatched. This CDR3 has 17 residues. CDR1 and CDR2 from the germline V gene are SGHDT and YYEEEE. This CDR3 is CASSLRSGGSGANVLTF. The DNA of the CDR3 is TGTGCCAGCAGCTTGCGGTCAGGGGGTTCTGGGGCCAACGTCCTGACTTTC.

The rearrangement uses TRBV5-8 and TRBJ2-1; 9 bases are a match to TRBD1. J was trimmed by 6 bases and V by 4 bases; bases with no gene match: 8. Germline lookup yields CDR1 SGHTS and CDR2 YDEGEE. The CDR3 totals 15 residues. As DNA, the CDR3 is TGTGCCAGCAGCCGCAGGGGACAGGGTAGCAATGAGCAGTTCTTC. Residues: CASSRRGQGSNEQFF.

This chain joins TRBV27 and TRBJ1-5; D remains unclear. This CDR3 comprises 15 residues. V lost 4 bases to trimming and J lost 0 bases, with 10 bases between them. The germline CDR1 and CDR2 sequences are MNHEY and SMNVEV (reference sequence). The CDR3 is CASSSLIHSNQPQHF. In DNA form, the CDR3 reads TGTGCCAGCAGTTCCCTGATTCATAGCAATCAGCCCCAGCATTTT.

The chain employs TRBV15 and TRBJ1-1, with D possibly being TRBD1 (5 bases). Germline CDR1 reads LNHNV; CDR2 reads YYDKDF (reference sequence). This CDR3 comprises 14 residues. Trimming shortened V by 0 bases and J by 3 bases, and 8 bases separated the two germline ends. The CDR3 spells CATSRDPQDTEAFF. The CDR3, as DNA: TGTGCCACCAGCAGAGATCCACAGGACACTGAAGCTTTCTTT.

The chain is built from TRBV7-9 and TRBJ2-5, with 12 positions matching TRBD2. Germline CDR1 SEHNR, CDR2 FQNEAQ (reference sequence). There are 15 residues in the CDR3. J gave up 4 bases and V 2 bases, and 2 bases lay outside the gene matches. The CDR3 region is CASSLPTSGRETQYF. CDR3 DNA sequence: TGTGCCAGCAGCTTACCGACTAGCGGGAGAGAGACCCAGTACTTC. The entire variable domain, with the rest obtained from reference TRBV7-9 and TRBJ2-5, is as follows: DTGVSQNPRHKITKRGQNVTFRCDPISEHNRLYWYRQTLGQGPEFLTYFQNEAQLEKSRLLSDRFSAERPKGSFSTLEIQRTEQGDSAMYLCASSLPTSGRETQYFGPGTRLLVL.

The genes are TRBV21-1 and TRBJ1-1. TRBV21-1 is a pseudogene segment. The CDR3 sequence is 12 residues long. CDR3 bases: TGTGCCAGCAGCAAAGAAGGGACTGAAGCTTTCTTT. This encodes CASSKEGTEAFF.

The rearrangement uses TRBV2 and TRBJ1-4; 7 bases line up with TRBD1. The CDR3 sequence is 14 residues long. Germline CDR1 reads SNHLY; CDR2 reads FYNNEI. Unmatched junction bases numbered 10, after V lost 7 bases and J lost 8 bases. CDR3 sequence reads: CASMKTGRGEKLFF. The CDR3 nucleotides are TGTGCCAGCATGAAGACAGGGCGGGGGGAAAAACTGTTTTTT. The full variable domain, its missing parts supplied by reference TRBV2 and TRBJ1-4, is EPEVTQTPSHQVTQMGQEVILRCVPISNHLYFYWYRQILGQKVEFLVSFYNNEISEKSEIFDDQFSVERPDGSNFTLKIRSTKLEDSAMYFCASMKTGRGEKLFFGSGTQLSVL.